This TCR beta chain was documented in a study of identical twins. This CDR3 is 14 amino acids long. Germline-derived CDR1 and CDR2 are KGHSH and LQKENI. Trimming shortened V by 3 bases and J by 2 bases, and 11 bases separated the two germline ends. MiXCR was run by TCRdb on the 5' RACE reads, yielding one entry per CDR3 protein. The repertoire holds about 900,000 distinct CDR3 sequences, with roughly 12% as singletons. The same data also went into a second study, on yellow fever vaccine responses in identical twins.

Sequencing was done on a sample of PBMCs. The J gene is TRBJ2-7, the V gene TRBV18; D may correspond to TRBD1 or TRBD2 (5 bases each). The TCR was taken from a woman aged 18-29 years in good health. CDR3 residues: CASSPGASPYEQYF. In nucleotides, the CDR3 is TGTGCCAGCTCACCCGGGGCTAGTCCCTACGAGCAGTACTTC.